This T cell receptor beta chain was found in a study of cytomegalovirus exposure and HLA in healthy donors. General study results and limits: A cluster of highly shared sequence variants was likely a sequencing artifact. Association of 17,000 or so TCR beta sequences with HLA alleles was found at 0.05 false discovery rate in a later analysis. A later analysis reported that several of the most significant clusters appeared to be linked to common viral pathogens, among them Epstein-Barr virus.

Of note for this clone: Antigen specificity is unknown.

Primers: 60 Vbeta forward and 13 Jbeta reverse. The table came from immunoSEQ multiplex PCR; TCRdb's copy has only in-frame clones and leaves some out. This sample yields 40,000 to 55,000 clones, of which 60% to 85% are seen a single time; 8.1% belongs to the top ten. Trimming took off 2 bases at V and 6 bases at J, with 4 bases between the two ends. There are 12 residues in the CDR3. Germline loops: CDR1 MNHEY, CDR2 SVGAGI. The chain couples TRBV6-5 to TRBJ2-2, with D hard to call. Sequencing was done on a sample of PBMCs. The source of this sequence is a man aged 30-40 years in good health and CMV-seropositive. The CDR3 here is CASSYTPGELFF. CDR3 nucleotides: TGTGCCAGCAGTTACACACCCGGGGAGCTGTTTTTT.